These T cell receptor beta chains were read from a single sample in a study of shared clonotypes between healthy human individuals. The assay was immunoSEQ multiplex PCR, and TCRdb's table has in-frame clones only and misses some. The sample includes millions of clones, roughly nine tenths of them seen just once. The sequenced sample consisted of naive CD4+ T cells sorted from blood. Receptors were obtained from a man younger than 35 in good health. Each CDR3 is given with its conserved first and last residue. The order of the fields is D gene, clone size, V gene, J gene, CDR3 DNA, CDR3 protein. D genes are given only for firm matches. Clone sizes are given selectively: once, few, many, or a class where the clone is expanded.

>.|.|TRBV29-1|TRBJ1-4
TGCAGCGTTGAAGATCTAAGGGTCCCTAGAGGACTGTTTTTT
CSVEDLRVPRGLFF
>.|.|TRBV10-3|TRBJ2-7
TGTGCCATCAGCCAAAGACAGTCCTACGAGCAGTACTTC
CAISQRQSYEQYF
>TRBD2|.|TRBV5-4|TRBJ2-1
TGTGCCAGCAGCGTTAGCGGGAGGGGTTCCTACAATGAGCAGTTCTTC
CASSVSGRGSYNEQFF
>.|.|TRBV4-1|TRBJ2-7
TGCGCCAGCAGCCAAGATCGGGGGTCGGTCTACGAGCAGTACTTC
CASSQDRGSVYEQYF
>TRBD1|.|TRBV7-9|TRBJ1-3
TGTGCCAGCAGCTTAGGGGGACAGCAGATTTACTCTGGAAACACCATATATTTT
CASSLGGQQIYSGNTIYF
>.|.|TRBV6-1|TRBJ1-2
TGTGCCAGCAGTTCCCGGACACCTCGGGTCTATGGCTACACCTTC
CASSSRTPRVYGYTF
>TRBD1|.|TRBV10-3|TRBJ2-7
TGTGCCATCAGACAGGGGGAAACCTACGAGCAGTACTTC
CAIRQGETYEQYF
>TRBD2|.|TRBV18|TRBJ2-7
TGTGCCAGCTCACCACCGGGACTACCGGGCGGGCAGTACTTC
CASSPPGLPGGQYF
>TRBD1|.|TRBV2|TRBJ1-2
TGTGCCAGCAGTATAGGACAGGGGGCCTATGGCTACACCTTC
CASSIGQGAYGYTF
>.|few|TRBV7-7|TRBJ2-2
TGTGCTAGCAGCTTTTCTCCGGGGGCCGGGGAGCTGTTTTTT
CASSFSPGAGELFF
>.|.|TRBV2|TRBJ2-6
TGTGCCAGCAGCGCATTGGGGTCTGGGGCCAACGTCCTGACTTTC
CASSALGSGANVLTF
>TRBD1|few|TRBV19|TRBJ1-5
TGTGCCAGTATGATAGGACAGGAGTTTAATCAGCCCCAGCATTTT
CASMIGQEFNQPQHF
>.|.|TRBV7-9|TRBJ1-5
TGTGCCGCCGGGGACGACCATAGCAATCAGCCCCAGCATTTT
CAAGDDHSNQPQHF
>TRBD1|.|TRBV5-1|TRBJ1-1
TGCGCCAGCAGCTTGGCCGACAGGGGTAACACTGAAGCTTTCTTT
CASSLADRGNTEAFF
>.|.|TRBV19|TRBJ2-2
TGTGCCAGTAGTATCCTTAGGGGGCGGGGAACGACCGGGGAGCTGTTTTTT
CASSILRGRGTTGELFF
>TRBD1|.|TRBV4-2|TRBJ1-2
TGTGCCAGCAGCCAAGATATGACAGGGGGGGGCTACACCTTC
CASSQDMTGGGYTF
>.|.|TRBV28|TRBJ1-5
TGTGCCAGCAGTTTAGCGTCTAGCAATCAGCCCCAGCATTTT
CASSLASSNQPQHF
>.|.|TRBV30|TRBJ2-5
TGTGCCTGGTTCCAGACAGGAGTGCAAGAGACCCAGTACTTC
CAWFQTGVQETQYF
>.|.|TRBV5-4|TRBJ2-2
TGTGCCAGCAGCTCCAGGGGCAACACCGGGGAGCTGTTTTTT
CASSSRGNTGELFF
>.|.|TRBV6-6|TRBJ2-5
TGTGCCAGCACTATCACGGAAAGTCGGGAGACCCAGTACTTC
CASTITESRETQYF
>.|.|TRBV6-1|TRBJ1-5
TGTGCCAGCAGTGGGACAGTTAATAGCAATCAGCCCCAGCATTTT
CASSGTVNSNQPQHF
>TRBD1|.|TRBV4-3|TRBJ2-4
TGCGCCAGCAGCCATATCAAGACAGGGGTGGCAGGGGACATTCAGTACTTC
CASSHIKTGVAGDIQYF
>TRBD1|.|TRBV7-9|TRBJ2-7
TGTGCCAGCAGCTTAGGGATCCCGGGACAGGGGTACTTC
CASSLGIPGQGYF
>.|.|TRBV27|TRBJ1-2
TGTGCCAGCAGCGGGGGGTTCTATGGCTACACCTTC
CASSGGFYGYTF
>TRBD2|.|TRBV7-6|TRBJ2-3
TGTGCCAGCAGCCCCTGGGCGGGAGGGCCGAAGGATACGCAGTATTTT
CASSPWAGGPKDTQYF
>.|.|TRBV27|TRBJ1-1
TGTGCCAGCAGTTTCAGGGGGAACACTGAAGCTTTCTTT
CASSFRGNTEAFF